This entry describes one TCR beta chain. This specimen belongs to a study of PD-1 and CTLA-4 blockade in melanoma. From germline, CDR1 is SGHAT and CDR2 FQNNGV. The CDR3 consists of 15 residues. Between the trimmed V and J ends, which lost 5 bases and 1 base, there was a span of 14 bases. Sequencing was performed with immunoSEQ multiplex PCR; in TCRdb, only in-frame clones are kept and a portion is missing. The table lists nearly 30,000 clones, 85% to 90% of them singletons. The TCR comes from a human donor with melanoma. The chain uses TRBV11-2 and TRBJ1-1; TRBD1 might be the D (5 bases). The specimen comprised CD8+ T cells from peripheral blood, sampled before anti-PD-1 treatment. The CDR3 reads CASSNPGPTNTEAFF. CDR3 nucleotides: TGTGCCAGCAGCAACCCGGGACCGACGAACACTGAAGCTTTCTTT.